This TCR beta chain originates from a study of graft-versus-host responses after intestinal transplantation. At the level of the study: Every recipient had anti-thymocyte globulin induction and around 3 years of tacrolimus plus steroids. Study results and caveats: The study associated peak circulating GvH clone levels with early post-transplant HvG declines. In patients with graft-donor T cell macrochimerism, allograft graft-versus-host to host-versus-graft clonal ratios were high.

This clone occurred a few times. Its antigen is unknown. V lost 2 bases to trimming and J lost 0 bases; unmatched junction nucleotides: 1. The CDR3 is 14 residues long. Per the germline V gene, CDR1 is SGHVS and CDR2 is FNYEAQ. Sequencing used immunoSEQ multiplex PCR; TCRdb keeps in-frame clones, though not all of them. This table has under 100,000 clones, roughly 80% appearing once. The chain carries TRBV7-6 and TRBJ2-7, with 7 bases that match TRBD1. The sample consisted of unstimulated CD4+ T cells sorted from spleen or lymph node cells, taken before intestinal transplant. The TCR originated in a human donor who received an intestinal transplant. CDR3 in amino acids: CASSLRQGSYEQYF. The CDR3, as DNA: TGTGCCAGCAGCTTAAGACAGGGCTCCTACGAGCAGTACTTC.